Listed below are T cell receptor beta chains from one sample, sequenced in a study of blood T cell repertoires in COVID-19. Using immunoSEQ multiplex PCR, the repertoire was profiled, and TCRdb retains in-frame clones only, with some absent. The table lists 50,000 or so clones, about nine tenths of them singletons. The specimen was peripheral blood. The receptor set was obtained from a man aged 65 to 85 with acute or convalescent COVID-19. The CDR3 runs from the conserved cysteine through the conserved F or W. Fields, in order: CDR3 protein, CDR3 DNA, clone size, D gene, V gene, J gene. The D gene is left open where the match is weak. The size field is filled for only some rows; it gives once, few, many or a size class.

CDR3aa: CASSHPVGGVNTDTQYF; CDR3nt: TGTGCCAGCAGCCATCCTGTCGGGGGGGTAAACACAGATACGCAGTATTTT; abundance: once; d_gene: TRBD2; v_gene: TRBV4-2; j_gene: TRBJ2-3
CDR3aa: CARSFTRGRNSDQPQHF; CDR3nt: TGTGCCAGAAGCTTTACCAGGGGGCGAAATTCGGATCAGCCCCAGCATTTT; abundance: once; d_gene: TRBD1; v_gene: TRBV5-3; j_gene: TRBJ1-5
CDR3aa: CASRKTGGGYGYTF; CDR3nt: TGTGCCAGCAGGAAGACAGGGGGCGGCTATGGCTACACCTTC; abundance: -; d_gene: TRBD1; v_gene: TRBV5-6; j_gene: TRBJ1-2
CDR3aa: CATSRRQVGADTQYF; CDR3nt: TGTGCCACCAGCAGGCGGCAGGTAGGGGCAGATACGCAGTATTTT; abundance: once; d_gene: -; v_gene: TRBV15; j_gene: TRBJ2-3
CDR3aa: CASKQGAYGYTF; CDR3nt: TGTGCCAGCAAGCAGGGGGCTTATGGCTACACCTTC; abundance: -; d_gene: TRBD1; v_gene: TRBV2; j_gene: TRBJ1-2
CDR3aa: CASSFQGGDGNTIYF; CDR3nt: TGCGCCAGCAGCTTCCAGGGGGGTGATGGAAACACCATATATTTT; abundance: -; d_gene: TRBD1; v_gene: TRBV5-1; j_gene: TRBJ1-3
CDR3aa: CASSGQTDYGYTF; CDR3nt: TGCGCCAGCAGTGGGCAGACAGACTATGGCTACACCTTC; abundance: few; d_gene: -; v_gene: TRBV10-2; j_gene: TRBJ1-2
CDR3aa: CASKLGRQTLGYTF; CDR3nt: TGCGCCAGCAAATTGGGAAGACAGACCCTTGGCTACACCTTC; abundance: -; d_gene: -; v_gene: TRBV5-1; j_gene: TRBJ1-2
CDR3aa: CASSVLAAEGNIQYF; CDR3nt: TGTGCCAGCAGCGTACTAGCGGCAGAGGGAAACATTCAGTACTTC; abundance: -; d_gene: TRBD2; v_gene: TRBV6-4; j_gene: TRBJ2-4
CDR3aa: CASSLSGRGETQYF; CDR3nt: TGTGCCAGCAGCTTGTCAGGCAGGGGAGAGACCCAGTACTTC; abundance: -; d_gene: -; v_gene: TRBV7-3; j_gene: TRBJ2-5
CDR3aa: CASSLGGAFNSPLHF; CDR3nt: TGTGCCAGTAGCCTGGGAGGGGCGTTCAATTCACCCCTCCACTTT; abundance: -; d_gene: -; v_gene: TRBV19; j_gene: TRBJ1-6
CDR3aa: CASSRAGGVYNEQFF; CDR3nt: TGTGCCAGTAGCCGCGCAGGGGGTGTCTACAATGAGCAGTTCTTC; abundance: -; d_gene: TRBD1; v_gene: TRBV19; j_gene: TRBJ2-1
CDR3aa: CASSRTGTGDEKLFF; CDR3nt: TGTGCCAGCAGCCGAACCGGGACAGGGGATGAAAAACTGTTTTTT; abundance: -; d_gene: TRBD1; v_gene: TRBV14; j_gene: TRBJ1-4
CDR3aa: CASSLDQGQPQHF; CDR3nt: TGCGCCAGCAGCTTGGACCAGGGTCAGCCCCAGCATTTT; abundance: -; d_gene: -; v_gene: TRBV5-1; j_gene: TRBJ1-5
CDR3aa: CASSLHRTVNEQYF; CDR3nt: TGTGCCAGCAGTTTGCACCGGACAGTCAACGAGCAGTACTTC; abundance: few; d_gene: -; v_gene: TRBV27; j_gene: TRBJ2-7
CDR3aa: CASSLQGLETQYF; CDR3nt: TGTGCCAGTAGTTTGCAGGGGTTGGAGACCCAGTACTTC; abundance: -; d_gene: -; v_gene: TRBV19; j_gene: TRBJ2-5
CDR3aa: CASSPPPGVRNEQFF; CDR3nt: TGTGCCAGCAGCCCCCCGCCAGGGGTCCGTAATGAGCAGTTCTTC; abundance: once; d_gene: -; v_gene: TRBV11-1; j_gene: TRBJ2-1
CDR3aa: CASSLIAGVGYNEQFF; CDR3nt: TGTGCCAGCAGCTTAATAGCGGGAGTAGGTTACAATGAGCAGTTCTTC; abundance: -; d_gene: TRBD2; v_gene: TRBV7-8; j_gene: TRBJ2-1
CDR3aa: CASSPRGRTEAFF; CDR3nt: TGTGCCAGCAGTCCTCGGGGTAGGACTGAAGCTTTCTTT; abundance: -; d_gene: -; v_gene: TRBV5-6; j_gene: TRBJ1-1
CDR3aa: CASRGDSLYNSPLHF; CDR3nt: TGTGCCAGCAGGGGGGACAGCCTGTATAATTCACCCCTCCACTTT; abundance: -; d_gene: TRBD1; v_gene: TRBV2; j_gene: TRBJ1-6
CDR3aa: CASSFFGQRNEKLFF; CDR3nt: TGTGCCAGCAGTTTTTTCGGACAGCGAAATGAAAAACTGTTTTTT; abundance: -; d_gene: -; v_gene: TRBV28; j_gene: TRBJ1-4
CDR3aa: CASSQERTYEAFF; CDR3nt: TGCGCCAGCAGCCAAGAGAGGACATACGAAGCTTTCTTT; abundance: few; d_gene: -; v_gene: TRBV4-3; j_gene: TRBJ1-1
CDR3aa: CSVVSMETQYF; CDR3nt: TGCAGCGTTGTGAGTATGGAGACCCAGTACTTC; abundance: -; d_gene: -; v_gene: TRBV29-1; j_gene: TRBJ2-5